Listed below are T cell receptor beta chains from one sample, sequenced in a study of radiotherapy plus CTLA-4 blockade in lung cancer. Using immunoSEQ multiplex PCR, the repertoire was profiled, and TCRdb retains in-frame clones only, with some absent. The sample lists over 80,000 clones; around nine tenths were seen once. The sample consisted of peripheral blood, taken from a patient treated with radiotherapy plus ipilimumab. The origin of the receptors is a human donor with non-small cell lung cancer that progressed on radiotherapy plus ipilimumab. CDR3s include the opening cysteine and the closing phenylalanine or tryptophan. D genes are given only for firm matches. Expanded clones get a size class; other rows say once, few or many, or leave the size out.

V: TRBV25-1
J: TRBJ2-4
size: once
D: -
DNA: TGTGCCAGCAGTGAATCCGGGGTCTCAAGGAACATTCAGTACTTC
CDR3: CASSESGVSRNIQYF

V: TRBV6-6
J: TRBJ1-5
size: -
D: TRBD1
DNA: TGTGCCAGCACCCAACGACAGGGGAATCAGCCCCAGCATTTT
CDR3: CASTQRQGNQPQHF

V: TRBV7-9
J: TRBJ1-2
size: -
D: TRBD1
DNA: TGTGCCACCGGGACAGCCGATTATGGCTACACCTTC
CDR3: CATGTADYGYTF

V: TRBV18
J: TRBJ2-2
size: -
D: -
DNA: TGTGCCAGCTCACGAGACAACCCCACCGGGGAGCTGTTTTTT
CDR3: CASSRDNPTGELFF

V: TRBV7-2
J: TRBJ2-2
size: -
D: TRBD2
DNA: TGTACCAGCAGCCTGCGAGCTAGCGGGGGCACCGGGGAGCTGTTTTTT
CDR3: CTSSLRASGGTGELFF

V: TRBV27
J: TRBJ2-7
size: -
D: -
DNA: TGTGCCAGCAGTTTCAGGGGATCCTCCTACGAGCAGTACTTC
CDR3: CASSFRGSSYEQYF

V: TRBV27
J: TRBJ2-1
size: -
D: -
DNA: TGTGCCAGCAGTTTATCGAAGGTAGGACGCCCGATGGAGTTCTTC
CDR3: CASSLSKVGRPMEFF

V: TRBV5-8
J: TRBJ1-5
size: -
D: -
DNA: TGTGCCAGCAGCAAGGTCTCCGGGAGCAATCAGCCCCAGCATTTT
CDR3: CASSKVSGSNQPQHF

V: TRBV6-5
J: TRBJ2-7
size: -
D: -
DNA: TGTGCCAGCAGTTACTCGAGTGGGGAAGCTGCCTACGAGCAGTACTTC
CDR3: CASSYSSGEAAYEQYF

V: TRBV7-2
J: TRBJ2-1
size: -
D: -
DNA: TGTGCCAGCAGCTCACCCGGGGGTAGCGCCGGCGGGTCCTACAATGAGCAGTTCTTC
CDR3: CASSSPGGSAGGSYNEQFF